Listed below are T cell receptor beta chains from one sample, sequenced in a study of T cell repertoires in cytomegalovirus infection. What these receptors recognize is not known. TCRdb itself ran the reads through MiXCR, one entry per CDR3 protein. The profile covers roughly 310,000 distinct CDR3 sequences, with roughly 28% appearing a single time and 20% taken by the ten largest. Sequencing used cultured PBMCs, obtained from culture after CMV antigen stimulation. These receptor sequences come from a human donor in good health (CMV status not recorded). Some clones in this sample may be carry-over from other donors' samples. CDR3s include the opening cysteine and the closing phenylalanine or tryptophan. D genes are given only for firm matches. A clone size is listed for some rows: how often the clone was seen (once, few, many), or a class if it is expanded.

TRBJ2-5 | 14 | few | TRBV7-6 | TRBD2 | CASSLVGGMETQYF | TGTGCCAGCAGCTTAGTGGGGGGGATGGAGACCCAGTACTTC
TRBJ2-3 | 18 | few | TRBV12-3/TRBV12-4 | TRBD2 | CASSLGVAGGGGTDTQYF | TGTGCCAGCAGTCTCGGGGTAGCGGGAGGGGGGGGCACAGATACGCAGTATTTT
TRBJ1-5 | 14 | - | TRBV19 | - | CASSIRTVNQPQHF | TGTGCCAGTAGTATAAGGACGGTCAATCAGCCCCAGCATTTT
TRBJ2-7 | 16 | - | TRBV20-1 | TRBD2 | CSARAGVLLGYYEQYF | TGCAGTGCTAGGGCGGGAGTTCTTTTGGGGTACTACGAGCAGTACTTC
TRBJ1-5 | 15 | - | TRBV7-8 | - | CASSPLGGLNQPQHF | TGTGCCAGCAGCCCCTTGGGGGGGCTTAATCAGCCCCAGCATTTT
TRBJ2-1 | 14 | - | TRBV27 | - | CASGGTGSYNEQFF | TGTGCCAGCGGTGGGACGGGCTCCTACAATGAGCAGTTCTTC
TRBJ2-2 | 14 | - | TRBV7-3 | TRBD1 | CASTPGQLTGELFF | TGTGCCAGCACACCGGGACAGCTCACCGGGGAGCTGTTTTTT
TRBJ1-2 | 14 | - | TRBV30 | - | CALVVEGGNYGYTF | TGTGCTCTGGTAGTGGAGGGAGGGAACTATGGCTACACCTTC
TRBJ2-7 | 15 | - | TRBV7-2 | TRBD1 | CASSPNRGATYEQYF | TGTGCCAGCAGCCCGAACAGGGGAGCTACCTACGAGCAGTACTTC
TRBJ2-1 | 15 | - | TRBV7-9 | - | CASSLAEGTHNEQFF | TGTGCCAGCAGCTTAGCGGAAGGGACTCACAATGAGCAGTTCTTC
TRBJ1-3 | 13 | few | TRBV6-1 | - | CASRRGIGNTIYF | TGTGCCAGCAGGAGGGGAATTGGAAACACCATATATTTT
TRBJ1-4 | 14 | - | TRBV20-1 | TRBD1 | CSSFTGVANEKLFF | TGCAGTAGCTTCACAGGGGTAGCTAATGAAAAACTGTTTTTT
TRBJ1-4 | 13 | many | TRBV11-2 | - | CASSRDRNEKLFF | TGTGCCAGCAGCCGAGACCGGAATGAAAAACTGTTTTTT
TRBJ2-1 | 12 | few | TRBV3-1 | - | CASRALGDEQFF | TGTGCCAGCAGAGCCTTAGGGGATGAGCAGTTCTTC
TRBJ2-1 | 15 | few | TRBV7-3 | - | CASSFHWDAYNEQFF | TGTGCCAGCAGCTTTCATTGGGACGCATACAATGAGCAGTTCTTC
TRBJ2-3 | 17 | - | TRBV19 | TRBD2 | CASSIRNSGRAADTQYF | TGTGCCAGTAGTATACGGAATAGCGGGAGGGCCGCAGATACGCAGTATTTT
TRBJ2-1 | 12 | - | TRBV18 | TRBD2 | CASSGPGGEQFF | TGTGCCAGCTCTGGGCCGGGAGGTGAGCAGTTCTTC
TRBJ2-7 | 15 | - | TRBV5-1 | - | CASSLGVQGGYEQYF | TGCGCCAGCAGCTTGGGCGTTCAGGGTGGCTACGAGCAGTACTTC
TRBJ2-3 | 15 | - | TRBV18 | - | CASSPLQGPGSTQYF | TGTGCCAGCTCACCCCTGCAGGGGCCGGGAAGTACGCAGTATTTT
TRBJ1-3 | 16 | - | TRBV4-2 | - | CASSEEGRLSGNTIYF | TGTGCCAGCAGCGAAGAGGGCAGGCTCTCTGGAAACACCATATATTTT
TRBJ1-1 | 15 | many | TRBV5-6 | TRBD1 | CASSLTQGWGTEAFF | TGTGCCAGCAGCTTGACACAGGGGTGGGGCACTGAAGCTTTCTTT
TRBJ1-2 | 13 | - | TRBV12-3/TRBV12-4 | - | CASSTGVVGGYTF | TGTGCCAGCAGTACCGGGGTAGTAGGGGGCTACACCTTC
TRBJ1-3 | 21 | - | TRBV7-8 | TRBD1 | CASSLPAGTGTPVSLGNTIYF | TGTGCCAGCAGCTTACCCGCCGGGACAGGGACCCCAGTCTCCCTTGGAAACACCATATATTTT
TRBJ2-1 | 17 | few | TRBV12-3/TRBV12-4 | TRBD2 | CASSVGGTSGRGNEQFF | TGTGCCAGCAGTGTAGGGGGGACTAGCGGGAGAGGGAATGAGCAGTTCTTC
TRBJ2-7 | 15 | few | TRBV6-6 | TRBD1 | CASRPGQGDSYEQYF | TGTGCCAGCAGACCTGGACAGGGGGATTCCTACGAGCAGTACTTC
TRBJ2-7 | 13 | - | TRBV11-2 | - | CASSLDRQYEQYF | TGTGCCAGCAGCTTAGATAGACAGTACGAGCAGTACTTC
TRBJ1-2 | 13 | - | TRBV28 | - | CASSYAGESGYTF | TGTGCCAGCAGTTACGCAGGGGAGTCTGGCTACACCTTC
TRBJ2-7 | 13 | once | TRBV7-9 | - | CASSLATGAEQYF | TGTGCCAGCAGCTTAGCAACAGGTGCCGAGCAGTACTTC
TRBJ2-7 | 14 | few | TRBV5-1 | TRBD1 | CASTLGQSSYEQYF | TGCGCCAGCACACTGGGACAGAGCTCCTACGAGCAGTACTTC
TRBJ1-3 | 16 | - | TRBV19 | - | CASRMLGDSSGNTIYF | TGTGCCAGTAGGATGCTCGGGGATAGCTCTGGAAACACCATATATTTT
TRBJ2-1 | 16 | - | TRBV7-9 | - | CASSLRAASERGEQFF | TGTGCCAGCAGCCTACGAGCGGCTAGCGAGAGGGGTGAGCAGTTCTTC
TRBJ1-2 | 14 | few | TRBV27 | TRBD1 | CASSRAGQGEGYTF | TGTGCCAGCAGCCGAGCGGGACAGGGAGAAGGCTACACCTTC
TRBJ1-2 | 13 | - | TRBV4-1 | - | CASSDVRGYGYTF | TGCGCCAGCAGTGACGTGCGTGGGTATGGCTACACCTTC
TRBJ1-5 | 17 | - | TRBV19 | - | CASRGGPSTSGNQPQHF | TGTGCCAGTAGAGGGGGACCTTCCACCTCGGGCAATCAGCCCCAGCATTTT
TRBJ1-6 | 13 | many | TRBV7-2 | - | CASSSTGNSPLHF | TGTGCCAGCAGCTCCACAGGGAATTCACCCCTCCACTTT
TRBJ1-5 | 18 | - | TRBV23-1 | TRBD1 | CASSHPRTGGKGNQPQHF | TGCGCCAGCAGTCACCCAAGGACAGGGGGCAAGGGCAATCAGCCCCAGCATTTT
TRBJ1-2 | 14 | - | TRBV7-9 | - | CASTLGASGYGYTF | TGTGCCAGCACCTTAGGGGCCTCAGGGTATGGCTACACCTTC
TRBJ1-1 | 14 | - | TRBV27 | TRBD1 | CASRRTGGGTEAFF | TGTGCCAGCAGACGGACAGGCGGGGGCACTGAAGCTTTCTTT
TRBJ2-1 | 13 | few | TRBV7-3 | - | CASSLTGWNEQFF | TGTGCCAGCAGCTTAACCGGCTGGAATGAGCAGTTCTTC
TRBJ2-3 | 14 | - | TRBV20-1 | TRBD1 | CSASGTGGTDTQYF | TGCAGTGCCTCCGGGACAGGGGGCACAGATACGCAGTATTTT
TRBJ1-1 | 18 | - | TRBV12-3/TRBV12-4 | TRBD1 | CASRRDLPGQGKDTEAFF | TGTGCCAGCAGGCGAGACTTGCCGGGACAGGGGAAGGACACTGAAGCTTTCTTT
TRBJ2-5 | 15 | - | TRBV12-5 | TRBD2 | CASGGSGGFLETQYF | TGTGCTAGTGGAGGTAGCGGGGGGTTCTTGGAGACCCAGTACTTC
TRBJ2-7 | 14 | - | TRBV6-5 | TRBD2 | CASSRLAGASEQYF | TGTGCCAGCAGCAGACTAGCGGGAGCGTCCGAGCAGTACTTC
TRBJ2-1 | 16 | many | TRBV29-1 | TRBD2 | CSVEGSSGASSNEQFF | TGCAGCGTTGAAGGGTCTAGCGGGGCGTCCAGCAATGAGCAGTTCTTC
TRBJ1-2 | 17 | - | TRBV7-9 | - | CASSSQAQPSRNYGYTF | TGTGCCAGCAGCTCTCAGGCTCAACCGTCGAGGAACTATGGCTACACCTTC
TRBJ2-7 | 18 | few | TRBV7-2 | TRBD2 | CASSLLPGLAGESSEQYF | TGTGCCAGCAGCTTACTACCGGGACTAGCGGGAGAGTCCTCCGAGCAGTACTTC
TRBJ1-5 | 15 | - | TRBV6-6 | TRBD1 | CASSYSDRSNQPQHF | TGTGCCAGCAGTTACTCGGACAGGAGCAATCAGCCCCAGCATTTT
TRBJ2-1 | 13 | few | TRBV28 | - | CASMRIAYNEQFF | TGTGCCAGCATGCGAATCGCCTACAATGAGCAGTTCTTC
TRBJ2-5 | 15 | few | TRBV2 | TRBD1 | CASSWGQRAQETQYF | TGTGCCAGCTCTTGGGGACAGAGAGCCCAAGAGACCCAGTACTTC
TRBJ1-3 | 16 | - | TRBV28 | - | CASSGPSPGSRNTIYF | TGTGCCAGCAGTGGCCCGTCGCCAGGATCCCGAAACACCATATATTTT
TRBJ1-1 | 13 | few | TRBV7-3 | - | CASSNSMNTEAFF | TGTGCCAGCAGCAATTCCATGAACACTGAAGCTTTCTTT
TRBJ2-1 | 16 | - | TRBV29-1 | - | CSVDSISPTFYNEQFF | TGCAGCGTTGATTCGATTAGCCCAACTTTCTACAATGAGCAGTTCTTC
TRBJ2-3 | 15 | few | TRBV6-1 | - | CASSEIWDSTDTQYF | TGTGCCAGCAGTGAAATTTGGGACAGCACAGATACGCAGTATTTT